This entry is about one T cell receptor beta chain. Its antigen is unidentified. This sample was taken from a study of early T cells in non-severe SARS-CoV-2 infection. Across the study: Sequencing of unsorted whole blood was done on bulk RNA, leaving chains unpaired.

Individual cDNA molecules each received unique molecular identifiers attached to them. Each CDR3 protein gets one entry after TCRdb re-called the 5' RACE reads with MiXCR. The data contain approximately 62,000 distinct CDR3 sequences, around 12% of them singletons. Study-wide points: The VDJdb matching leaned toward anti-spike CD8 responses and overlooked private and CD4 specificities.

Trimming cost V 5 bases and J 1 base, with 9 bases left between them. The CDR3 spans 13 residues. Germline assignment: CDR1 SEHNR and CDR2 FQNEAQ (reference sequence). The clonotype originates from an adult who was a healthcare worker with PCR-confirmed SARS-CoV-2 infection or an uninfected control (not recorded which). The sample consisted of whole blood. This chain uses TRBV7-9 with TRBJ2-7, with a tentative D call TRBD1 (6 bases). In nucleotides, the CDR3 is TGTGCCAGCAGCGTAGACAGGTCCTACGAGCAGTACTTC. Amino acids: CASSVDRSYEQYF.